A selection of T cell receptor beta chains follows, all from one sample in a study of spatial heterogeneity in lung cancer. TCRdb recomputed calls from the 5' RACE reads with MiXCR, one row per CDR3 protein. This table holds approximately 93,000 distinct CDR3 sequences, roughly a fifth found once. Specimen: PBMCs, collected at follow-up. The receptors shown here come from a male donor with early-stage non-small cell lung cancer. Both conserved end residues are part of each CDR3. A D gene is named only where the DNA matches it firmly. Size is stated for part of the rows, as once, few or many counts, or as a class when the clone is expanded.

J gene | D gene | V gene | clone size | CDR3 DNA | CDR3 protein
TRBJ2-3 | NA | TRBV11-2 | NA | TGTGCCAGCAGCTTACGGACAGACGGTGTGGGAGATACGCAGTATTTT | CASSLRTDGVGDTQYF
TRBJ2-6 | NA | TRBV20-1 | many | TGCAGTGCTAGAGATGTCATAGCTGGGGCCAACGTCCTGACTTTC | CSARDVIAGANVLTF
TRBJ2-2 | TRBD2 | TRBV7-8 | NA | TGTGCCAGCAGCCCAGTGGCTAGCGGGCGTGGGGAGCTGTTTTTT | CASSPVASGRGELFF
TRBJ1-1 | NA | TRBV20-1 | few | TGCAGTGCTAACTTTAACCCGAACACTGAAGCTTTCTTT | CSANFNPNTEAFF
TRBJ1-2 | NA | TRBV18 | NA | TGTGCCACTACTCCAGAGGCTTATGGCTACACCTTC | CATTPEAYGYTF
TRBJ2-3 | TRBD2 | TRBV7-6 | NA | TGTGCCAGCAGCTTGACTAGCGGGGTGGCAGATACGCAGTATTTT | CASSLTSGVADTQYF
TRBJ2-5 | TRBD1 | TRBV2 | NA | TGTGCCAGCAGTGAAAGAATCTGGACAGGGAATGAAGAGACCCAGTACTTC | CASSERIWTGNEETQYF
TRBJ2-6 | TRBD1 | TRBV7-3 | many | TGTGCCAGCAGCTCATCGACAGGGTCACTTGGGGCCAACGTCCTGACTTTC | CASSSSTGSLGANVLTF
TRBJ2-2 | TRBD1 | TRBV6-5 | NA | TGTGCCAGCAGCCTCCACAGGACAGGGATCACCGGGGAGCTGTTTTTT | CASSLHRTGITGELFF
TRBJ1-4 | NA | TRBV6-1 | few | TGTGCCAGCAGCCCGAACGGGAGACAGGCTGGGTATGAAAAACTGTTTTTT | CASSPNGRQAGYEKLFF
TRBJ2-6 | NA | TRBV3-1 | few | TGTGCCAGCAGCCTTGGCACGCCCTCTGGGGCCAACGTCCTGACTTTC | CASSLGTPSGANVLTF
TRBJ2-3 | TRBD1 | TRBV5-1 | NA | TGCGCCAGCAGCCCCGGACAGGGGAGCACAGATACGCAGTATTTT | CASSPGQGSTDTQYF
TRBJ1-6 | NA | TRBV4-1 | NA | TGCGCCAGCAGCCAAGGGACGGTGGACGGAAATTCACCCCTCCACTTT | CASSQGTVDGNSPLHF
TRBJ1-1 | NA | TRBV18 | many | TGTGCCAGCTCCCCCCGAGGGAACACTTTGAGAACTGAAGCTTTCTTT | CASSPRGNTLRTEAFF
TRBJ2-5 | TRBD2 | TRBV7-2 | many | TGTGCCAGCAGCTCAGCGGGGGGGCCGGCAAAGACCCAGTACTTC | CASSSAGGPAKTQYF
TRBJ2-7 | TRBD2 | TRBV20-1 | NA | TGCAGTGCTACCGGACTAGCAATAGCCCACGAGCAGTACTTC | CSATGLAIAHEQYF
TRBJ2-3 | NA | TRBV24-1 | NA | TGTGCCACCAGTGATGTATGGGATACGCAGTATTTT | CATSDVWDTQYF
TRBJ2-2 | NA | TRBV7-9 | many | TGTGCCAGCAGCTACAGGAACACCGGGGAGCTGTTTTTT | CASSYRNTGELFF
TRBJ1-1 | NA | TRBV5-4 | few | TGTGCCAGCAGCTCAACTCAAGACGACACTGAAGCTTTCTTT | CASSSTQDDTEAFF
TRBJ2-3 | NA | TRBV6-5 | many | TGTGCCAGCAGTGGAACGCGCACAGATACGCAGTATTTT | CASSGTRTDTQYF
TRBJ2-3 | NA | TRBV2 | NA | TGTGCCAGCAGTCTCCGGACAGCTAGCACAGATACGCAGTATTTT | CASSLRTASTDTQYF
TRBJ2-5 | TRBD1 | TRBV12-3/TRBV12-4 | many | TGTGCCAGCAGTTTAGGGGACAGAGAGACCCAGTACTTC | CASSLGDRETQYF
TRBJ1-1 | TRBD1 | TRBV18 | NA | TGTGCCAGCTCACCTCAGCCAGGGGGATCGAACACTGAAGCTTTCTTT | CASSPQPGGSNTEAFF
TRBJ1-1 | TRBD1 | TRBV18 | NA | TGTGCCAGCTCAGCGGGACAGGGGATGAACACTGAAGCTTTCTTT | CASSAGQGMNTEAFF
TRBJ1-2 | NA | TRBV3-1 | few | TGTGCCAGCAGCCAAGATAAGATTCACGGCTACACCTTC | CASSQDKIHGYTF
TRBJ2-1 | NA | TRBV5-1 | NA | TGCGCCAGCAGCTTGGTACGGACCGAAAATGAGCAGTTCTTC | CASSLVRTENEQFF
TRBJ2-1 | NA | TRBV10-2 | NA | TGCGCCAGCATGGGCAACGGGAATGAGCAGTTCTTC | CASMGNGNEQFF
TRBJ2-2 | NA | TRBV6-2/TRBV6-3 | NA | TGTGCCAGCAGTTACTCGATTGGGACAAAGAACACCGGGGAGCTGTTTTTT | CASSYSIGTKNTGELFF
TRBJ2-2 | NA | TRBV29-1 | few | TGCAGCGTTCAGAGGGGAAACACCGGGGAGCTGTTTTTT | CSVQRGNTGELFF
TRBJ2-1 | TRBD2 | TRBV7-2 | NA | TGTGCCAGCAGCTTAGTGCGGGGGGTAAACAATGAGCAGTTCTTC | CASSLVRGVNNEQFF
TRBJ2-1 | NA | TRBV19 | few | TGTGCCAGTAGTATAAGTTTGGGGAATGAGCAGTTCTTC | CASSISLGNEQFF
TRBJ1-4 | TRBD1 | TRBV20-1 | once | TGCAGTGCTCCGCCGGGACAGGGAGTTAATGAAAAACTGTTTTTT | CSAPPGQGVNEKLFF
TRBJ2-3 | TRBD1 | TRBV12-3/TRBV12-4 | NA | TGTGCCAGCAGCCCCCGGGACAGGGAGGATACGCAGTATTTT | CASSPRDREDTQYF
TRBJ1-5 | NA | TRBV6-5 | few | TGTGCCAGCAGTTATCATCTAAATAGCAATCAGCCCCAGCATTTT | CASSYHLNSNQPQHF
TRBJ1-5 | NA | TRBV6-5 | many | TGTGCCAGCAGTTACTCCTCGTGGGGCAATCAGCCCCAGCATTTT | CASSYSSWGNQPQHF
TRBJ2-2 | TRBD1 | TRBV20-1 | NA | TGCAGTGCAGCCCCGGGACAGAGATTCACGAACACCGGGGAGCTGTTTTTT | CSAAPGQRFTNTGELFF
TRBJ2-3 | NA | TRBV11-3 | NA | TGTGCCAGCAGCTCCCCCACCAGCACAGATACGCAGTATTTT | CASSSPTSTDTQYF
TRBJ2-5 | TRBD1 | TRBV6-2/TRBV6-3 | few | TGTGCCAGCAGTTCCAGGGGGCGCGGGGAAGAGACCCAGTACTTC | CASSSRGRGEETQYF
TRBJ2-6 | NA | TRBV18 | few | TGTGCCAGCTCACCACGAGGGAGTGGGGATGGGGCCAACGTCCTGACTTTC | CASSPRGSGDGANVLTF
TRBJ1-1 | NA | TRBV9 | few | TGTGCCAGCAGCGTAGCTTCAGGGTGGAGTAAATATGCTGAAGCTTTCTTT | CASSVASGWSKYAEAFF
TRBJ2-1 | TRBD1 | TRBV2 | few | TGTGCCAGCAAAGGACAGGGGGCGTTTGAGCAGTTCTTC | CASKGQGAFEQFF
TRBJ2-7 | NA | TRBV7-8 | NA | TGTGCCAGCAGCTTAGAAGCAGTCTCCTACGAGCAGTACTTC | CASSLEAVSYEQYF